The T cell receptor (beta chain) described here comes from a study of blood T cell repertoires in COVID-19. Turning to the study itself: Collection of acute and convalescent COVID-19 samples took place in the United States, Italy and Spain. Sample material is recorded as cDNA or gDNA derived from T cells, B-cell-depleted T cells, or PBMCs.

Authors' analysis steps: Cell counts per sample came from amplifying reference gene primers. Clones were read by immunoSEQ multiplex PCR, and TCRdb kept only the in-frame ones, dropping some. V, J and clone size derive from that table, while D and trimming were established from the DNA sequence. The table records about 64,000 clones, approximately 85% of them present only once. The source is a human donor in a cohort sampled during active COVID-19. Sequenced input: peripheral blood.

CDR3 amino acids: CASSIAAGSTGELFF. The DNA for the CDR3 is TGTGCCAGTAGTATAGCGGCAGGAAGCACCGGGGAGCTGTTTTTT. The rearrangement links TRBV19 to TRBJ2-2, with no clear D. The germline CDR1 and CDR2 sequences are LNHDA and SQIVND (reference sequence). V shed 1 base and J shed 4 bases, with 10 bases lying between them. The CDR3 has 15 amino acids.